Below are 23 T cell receptor beta chains sequenced from a single sample in a study of blood T cell repertoires in COVID-19. Generated by immunoSEQ multiplex PCR, the TCRdb table keeps only in-frame clones and is missing some. The data contain 200,000 to 250,000 clones, nearly 90% of them singletons. The sequenced material came from PBMCs or T cells enriched from blood (not recorded which). The receptors derive from a man aged 25-45 years who had been exposed to COVID-19.

The chain joins TRBV4-2 to TRBJ2-4; 10 bases match TRBD2. Germline V gene lookup returns CDR1 LGHNA and CDR2 YNFKEQ. With 2 bases clipped from V and 1 base from J, the junction kept 14 bases outside the gene matches. This CDR3 has 20 amino acids. The CDR3 DNA reads TGTGCCAGCAGCCAACGGGGGGAACTAGCGGGACAACGGGCCAAAAACATTCAGTACTTC. As protein: CASSQRGELAGQRAKNIQYF.

The gene calls are TRBV21-1 and TRBJ1-6; TRBD1, the table's D call, lacks a check against the DNA. TRBV21-1 is assigned pseudogene status. The CDR3 is 15 residues long. CDR3 DNA sequence: TGTGCCAGCGGGTGGTGGTTTCAGGGTTGGTCACCCCTCCACTTT. It translates to CASGWWFQGWSPLHF.

The chain couples TRBV9 to TRBJ1-6; D may be TRBD1 (6 bases). This CDR3 spans 15 amino acids. Trimming cost V 0 bases and J 9 bases, with 13 bases left between them. From germline, CDR1 is SGDLS and CDR2 YYNGEE. CDR3 loop: CASSVVAGAGSPLHF. CDR3 bases: TGTGCCAGCAGCGTAGTGGCGGGGGCAGGTTCACCCCTCCACTTT.

This chain links TRBV2 with TRBJ1-2; 7 nucleotides agree with TRBD1. The V gene's germline CDR1 is SNHLY and CDR2 FYNNEI. The CDR3 totals 11 residues. The ends lost 8 bases at V and 4 bases at J; junction bases unmatched: 1. This chain's CDR3 is CASRDSYGYTF. The CDR3 DNA reads TGTGCCAGCCGGGACAGCTATGGCTACACCTTC.

The chain recombines TRBV27 with TRBJ2-1; a possible D gene is TRBD2 (6 bases). V gave up 1 base and J gave up 6 bases, with 10 bases separating them. Germline V CDR1 and CDR2: MNHEY, SMNVEV (reference sequence). This CDR3 contains 14 residues. The CDR3 sequence is CASSLLGGANEQFF. Written as DNA, the CDR3 is TGTGCCAGCAGTTTATTGGGCGGGGCCAATGAGCAGTTCTTC.

The chain joins TRBV28 to TRBJ2-4; 8 positions match TRBD1. This CDR3 is 14 amino acids long. Trimming took 7 bases from V and 9 from J; bases not matched to a gene: 11. Germline values: CDR1 MDHEN, CDR2 SYDVKM. CDR3 region: CASTRETGVSIQYF. Here the CDR3 DNA reads TGTGCCAGCACGAGAGAGACAGGGGTGAGCATTCAGTACTTC.

This clone appeared a single time. V usage is TRBV6-5 and J usage is TRBJ1-1, with D maybe TRBD1 (6 bases). The germline V gene has CDR1 MNHEY and CDR2 SVGAGI. Trimming shortened V by 4 bases and J by 3 bases, and 18 bases separated the two germline ends. CDR3 length: 16 residues. The CDR3 DNA sequence: TGTGCCAGCAGTTCTGTACGAGTCAGGGGCTACACTGAAGCTTTCTTT. Amino acid sequence: CASSSVRVRGYTEAFF.

This chain joins TRBV7-9 and TRBJ1-5; D call uncertain. With 2 bases removed from V and 4 bases from J, the gap between germline ends came to 15 bases. Per germline, CDR1 SEHNR and CDR2 FQNEAQ (reference sequence). This CDR3 comprises 16 residues. The CDR3, as DNA: TGTGCCAGCAGCTTATCCGAGGGAGGTTGGAATCAGCCCCAGCATTTT. This codes for CASSLSEGGWNQPQHF. Full variable domain (rest looked up from reference TRBV7-9 and TRBJ1-5): DTGVSQNPRHKITKRGQNVTFRCDPISEHNRLYWYRQTLGQGPEFLTYFQNEAQLEKSRLLSDRFSAERPKGSFSTLEIQRTEQGDSAMYLCASSLSEGGWNQPQHFGDGTRLSIL.

This clone has just one count. This chain uses TRBV7-9 with TRBJ1-2; TRBD1 agrees at 7 bases. The germline gives CDR1 SEHNR, CDR2 FQNEAQ (reference sequence). The CDR3 covers 16 residues. Unmatched junction bases numbered 12, after V lost 6 bases and J lost 2 bases. CDR3 amino acids: CASSQTQGRGNYGYTF. DNA of the CDR3: TGTGCCAGCAGTCAGACACAGGGCAGGGGGAACTATGGCTACACCTTC.

V and J are TRBV10-3 and TRBJ1-2; 9 positions match TRBD1. The V gene end was trimmed by 3 bases and the J gene end by 4 bases; junction bases not matched to a gene: 12. The V gene's germline CDR1 is ENHRY and CDR2 SYGVKD. CDR3 length: 17 residues. CDR3 coding DNA: TGTGCCATCAGTGATCCGGACAGGGGCGGCTTAGGCTATGGCTACACCTTC. This gives the protein CAISDPDRGGLGYGYTF.

The chain employs TRBV21-1 and TRBJ1-1; the D call in the table, TRBD1, was not verified against the DNA. TRBV21-1 constitutes a pseudogene. This CDR3 contains 18 residues. Written as DNA, the CDR3 is TGTGCCAGCAGCTTATCTAGACAGGGAGGTGGAATGAACACTGAAGCTTTCTTT. It yields the protein CASSLSRQGGGMNTEAFF.

The chain links TRBV7-2 to TRBJ2-1, with 7 bases that match TRBD2. V shed 3 bases and J 5 bases; nucleotides not matched to a gene: 4. From germline, CDR1 is SGHTA and CDR2 FQGNSA. The CDR3 runs 14 residues. CDR3 loop: CASSLTGLHNEQFF. The CDR3 nucleotides read TGTGCCAGCAGCTTGACGGGACTACACAATGAGCAGTTCTTC.

The table lists this clone with a few counts. The chain links TRBV10-1 to TRBJ1-5, with 8 positions matching TRBD1. Per germline, CDR1 WNHNN and CDR2 SYGVQD (reference sequence). J gave up 3 bases and V 10 bases, and 14 bases lay outside the gene matches. The CDR3 is 16 amino acids. The CDR3 sequence is CATPPPTGVFNQPQHF. CDR3 nucleotide sequence: TGCGCCACCCCTCCCCCGACAGGGGTTTTCAATCAGCCCCAGCATTTT.

This chain links TRBV19 with TRBJ2-7; D possibly corresponds to TRBD2 (5 bases). Trimming removed 5 bases at V and 0 bases at J, with 11 bases between. Germline V CDR1 and CDR2: LNHDA, SQIVND (reference sequence). This CDR3 region has 14 residues. The CDR3 here is CASSSRGSSYEQYF. CDR3 DNA: TGTGCCAGTAGTTCCCGTGGGAGCTCCTACGAGCAGTACTTC.

The rearrangement joins TRBV18 to TRBJ1-2, with D hard to call. The CDR3 loop spans 16 amino acids. Germline V gene sequence: CDR1 KGHSH, CDR2 LQKENI. V was pared by 0 bases and J by 2 bases, with 13 bases between. The CDR3 DNA follows: TGTGCCAGCTCACCACCGGCGGGGAGGGAAAACTATGGCTACACCTTC. This sequence encodes CASSPPAGRENYGYTF. The full variable domain, in which reference TRBV18 and TRBJ1-2 provide the parts outside the CDR3, is NAGVMQNPRHLVRRRGQEARLRCSPMKGHSHVYWYRQLPEEGLKFMVYLQKENIIDESGMPKERFSAEFPKEGPSILRIQQVVRGDSAAYFCASSPPAGRENYGYTFGSGTRLTVV.

V is TRBV23-1 and J is TRBJ1-5, with D uncertain. TRBV23-1 falls under the ORF class, with uncertain function. V lost 0 bases and J 4 bases, leaving 13 bases between the germline ends. This CDR3 is built from 16 residues. CDR3 in DNA: TGCGCCAGCAGTCAATCATTGGGCAACAGTAATCAGCCCCAGCATTTT. Its protein product is CASSQSLGNSNQPQHF.

The chain has TRBV7-2 and TRBJ1-2; D is uncertain. Germline V gene lookup returns CDR1 SGHTA and CDR2 FQGNSA. This CDR3 is built from 14 residues. Trimming took off 1 base at V and 4 bases at J, with 10 bases between the two ends. The CDR3 bases are TGTGCCAGCAGCTTAGACTTTCGCGTCTATGGCTACACCTTC. Protein product: CASSLDFRVYGYTF.

The genes are TRBV18 and TRBJ2-2, with TRBD1 matching 7 bases. Looked up from germline, CDR1 is KGHSH and CDR2 is LQKENI. The length of the CDR3 is 17 residues. Losses at the gene ends were 3 bases for V and 1 base for J; bases not matched to a gene: 8. The CDR3 region is CASSPRGTGVNTGELFF. DNA of the CDR3: TGTGCCAGCTCACCGAGGGGAACAGGGGTGAACACCGGGGAGCTGTTTTTT.

In this sample, this clone turned up a few times. This sequence joins TRBV29-1 and TRBJ1-1; 7 bases are a match to TRBD1. This CDR3 spans 15 amino acids. Germline CDR1 SQVTM, CDR2 ANQGSEA. Trimming at V came to 4 bases and at J to 1 base, leaving 9 bases not matched to a gene. The CDR3 is CSVVEGAVRNTEAFF. In DNA, the CDR3 is TGCAGCGTTGTAGAGGGGGCGGTAAGGAACACTGAAGCTTTCTTT. Combining the CDR3 with reference TRBV29-1 and TRBJ1-1 gives the whole variable domain SAVISQKPSRDICQRGTSLTIQCQVDSQVTMMFWYRQQPGQSLTLIATANQGSEATYESGFVIDKFPISRPNLTFSTLTVSNMSPEDSSIYLCSVVEGAVRNTEAFFGQGTRLTVV.

The genes are TRBV9 and TRBJ1-5; D possibly corresponds to TRBD1 (6 bases). V lost 2 bases to trimming and J lost 0 bases, with 9 bases between them. The CDR3 is 15 residues long. Germline V gene sequence: CDR1 SGDLS, CDR2 YYNGEE. CDR3 DNA sequence: TGTGCCAGCAGCGTCGTCAGGGGTAGCAATCAGCCCCAGCATTTT. Its translation: CASSVVRGSNQPQHF.

The V and J genes are TRBV29-1 and TRBJ2-1; perhaps TRBD2 as D (5 bases). Trimming cost V 5 bases and J 3 bases, with 11 bases left between them. The CDR3 spans 13 residues. Germline V gives CDR1 SQVTM, CDR2 ANQGSEA. DNA of the CDR3: TGCAGCGTTCAAGGGCGGGTCTACAATGAGCAGTTCTTC. Translating gives CSVQGRVYNEQFF.

The chain carries TRBV7-9 and TRBJ1-3; weak D call: TRBD1 (6 bases). The ends were cut back, 5 bases at V and 0 bases at J, with 11 bases in the middle. The CDR3 consists of 15 residues. CDR1 and CDR2 (germline): SEHNR, FQNEAQ (reference sequence). The CDR3, as DNA: TGTGCCAGCAGCCCCGACAGGAGCTCTGGAAACACCATATATTTT. Amino acids: CASSPDRSSGNTIYF.

The gene calls are TRBV7-2 and TRBJ2-7; 8 bases are shared with TRBD1. After removal of 1 base from V and 6 bases from J, the junction contained 8 bases not matched to a gene. Germline V gives CDR1 SGHTA, CDR2 FQGNSA. This CDR3 is built from 15 residues. The CDR3 DNA reads TGTGCCAGCAGCTTAGTTCTCCAGGGGGCGGTCGAGCAGTACTTC. Its translation is CASSLVLQGAVEQYF.